This TCR beta chain was retrieved from a study of Ad26.COV2.S vaccination and SARS-CoV-2 variants. As for this clone: Its antigen is unknown.

Using immunoSEQ multiplex PCR, the repertoire was profiled, and TCRdb retains in-frame clones only, with some absent. The table shows 300,000 to 400,000 clones, with around four fifths occurring only once. Treatment here: 19 received Ad26.COV2.S at low or high dose, single or two shots; 5 received placebo; per-sample allocation not given. On day 63 after the first injection, vaccine and placebo recipients gave samples. Regarding the study as a whole: Vaccinees and placebo recipients showed similar non-spike TCR breadth.

Germline V lookup: CDR1 SNHLY, CDR2 FYNNEI. This CDR3 is built from 13 residues. Trimming stripped 3 bases from V and 3 bases from J, with 8 bases between. The starting material was peripheral blood, obtained in a trial of Ad26.COV2.S vaccine versus placebo. The sequence was obtained from a person between 18 and 65 years old who received the Ad26.COV2.S COVID-19 vaccine or a placebo. The J gene is TRBJ1-1, the V gene TRBV2; no reliable D call. This CDR3 reads CASSDNGYTEAFF. In DNA, the CDR3 is TGTGCCAGCAGTGATAATGGGTACACTGAAGCTTTCTTT. The whole variable domain, remainder taken from reference TRBV2 and TRBJ1-1, is EPEVTQTPSHQVTQMGQEVILRCVPISNHLYFYWYRQILGQKVEFLVSFYNNEISEKSEIFDDQFSVERPDGSNFTLKIRSTKLEDSAMYFCASSDNGYTEAFFGQGTRLTVV.